This paragraph covers one T cell receptor (beta chain) sequence. In its sample, this clone was seen a few times. Its recognized antigen is unknown. Base qualities were left out, and no much larger clone turns up one base away. The sample originates from a study of control samples from healthy donors and cancer patients (dated by TCRdb to the early 2020s). The library was made by the immunoSEQ multiplex PCR assay. Here the immuneACCESS table is served through TCRdb, limited to in-frame sequences with V and J called. Missing clones are a known gap in these copies; in checked studies unresolved V genes cover under half, and the rest lacks a known reason. For this sample the table gives fewer than 200,000 clones, of which 85% to 90% were detected only once. The ten largest clonotypes hold roughly 5.3% of the sample. Reading from cysteine to phenylalanine, the CDR3 counts 18 amino acids. The read is trimmed to its CDR3 DNA, 54 bases read in frame from base 1. Here V drops 3 bases and J drops 0 bases, and the junction holds 5 bases not matched to any gene. CDR1 and CDR2 were assigned from the germline V gene as SGHRS and YFSETQ.

The chain couples TRBV5-1 to TRBJ2-3, with 15 central nucleotides matching TRBD2. The sequence derives from a woman younger than 45 in good health. The specimen was blood. The nucleotides are TGCGCCAGCAGCTGGAAAGGGACTAGCGGGGGGAGCACAGATACGCAGTATTTT. It translates as CASSWKGTSGGSTDTQYF.